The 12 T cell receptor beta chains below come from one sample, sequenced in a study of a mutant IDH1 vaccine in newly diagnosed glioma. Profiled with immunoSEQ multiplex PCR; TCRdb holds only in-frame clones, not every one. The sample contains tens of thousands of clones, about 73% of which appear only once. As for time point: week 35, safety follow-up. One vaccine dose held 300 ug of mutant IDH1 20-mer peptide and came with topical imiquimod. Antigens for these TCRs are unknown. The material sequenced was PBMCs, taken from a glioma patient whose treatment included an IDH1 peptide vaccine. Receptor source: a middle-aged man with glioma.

CDR3 in amino acids: CASTLGQNQETQYF. As DNA, the CDR3 is TGTGCCAGCACCTTGGGACAGAACCAAGAGACCCAGTACTTC. The chain carries TRBV6-6 and TRBJ2-5; 7 bases are shared with TRBD1. The V gene's germline CDR1 is MNHNY and CDR2 SVGAGI (reference sequence). The CDR3 has 14 amino acids. With 7 bases clipped from V and 0 bases from J, the junction kept 5 bases outside the gene matches.

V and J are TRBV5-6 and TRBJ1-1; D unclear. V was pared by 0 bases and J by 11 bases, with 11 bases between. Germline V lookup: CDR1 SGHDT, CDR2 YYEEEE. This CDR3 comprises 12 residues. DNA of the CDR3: TGTGCCAGCAGCTTGGTGAGCTCGGGTGCTTTCTTT. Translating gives CASSLVSSGAFF.

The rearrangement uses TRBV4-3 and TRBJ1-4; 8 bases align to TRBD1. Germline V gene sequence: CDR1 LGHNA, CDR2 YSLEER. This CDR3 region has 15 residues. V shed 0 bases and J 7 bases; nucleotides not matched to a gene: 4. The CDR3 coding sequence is TGCGCCAGCAGCCAAGACGAGGACAGGGCTGAAAAACTGTTTTTT. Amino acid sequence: CASSQDEDRAEKLFF.

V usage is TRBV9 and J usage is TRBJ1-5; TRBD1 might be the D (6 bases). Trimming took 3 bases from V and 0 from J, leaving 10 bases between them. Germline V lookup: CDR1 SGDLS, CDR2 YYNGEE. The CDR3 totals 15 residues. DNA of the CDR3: TGTGCCAGCAGCGAGGGGGGATATAGCAATCAGCCCCAGCATTTT. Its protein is CASSEGGYSNQPQHF.

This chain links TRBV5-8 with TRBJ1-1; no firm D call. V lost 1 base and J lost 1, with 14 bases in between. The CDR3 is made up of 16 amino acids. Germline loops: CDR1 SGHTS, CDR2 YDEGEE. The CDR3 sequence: CASSLRVRVGNTEAFF. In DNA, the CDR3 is TGTGCCAGCAGCTTGAGAGTTAGGGTTGGGAACACTGAAGCTTTCTTT.

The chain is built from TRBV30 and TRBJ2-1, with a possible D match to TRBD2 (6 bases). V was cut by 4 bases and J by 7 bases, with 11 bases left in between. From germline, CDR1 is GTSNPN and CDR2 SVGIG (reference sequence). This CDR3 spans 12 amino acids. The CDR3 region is CAWTSEGNEQFF. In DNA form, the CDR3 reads TGTGCCTGGACCTCGGAGGGAAATGAGCAGTTCTTC.

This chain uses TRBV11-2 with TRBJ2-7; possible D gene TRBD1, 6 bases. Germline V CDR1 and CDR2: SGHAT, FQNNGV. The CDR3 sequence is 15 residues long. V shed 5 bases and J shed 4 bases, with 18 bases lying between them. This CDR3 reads CASSLEGGSAYEQYF. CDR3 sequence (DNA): TGTGCCAGCAGCCTTGAAGGGGGAAGTGCTTACGAGCAGTACTTC.

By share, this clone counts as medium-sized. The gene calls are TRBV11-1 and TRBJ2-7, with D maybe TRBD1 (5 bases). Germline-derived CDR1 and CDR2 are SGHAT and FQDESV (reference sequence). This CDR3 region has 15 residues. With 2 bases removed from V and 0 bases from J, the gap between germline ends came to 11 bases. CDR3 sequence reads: CASSLHQGSSYEQYF. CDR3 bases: TGTGCCAGCAGCTTACATCAGGGAAGCTCCTACGAGCAGTACTTC.

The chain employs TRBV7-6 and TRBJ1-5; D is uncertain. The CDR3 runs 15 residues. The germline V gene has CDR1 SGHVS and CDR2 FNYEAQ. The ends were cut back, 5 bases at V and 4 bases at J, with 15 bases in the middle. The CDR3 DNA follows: TGTGCCAGCAGCCTTGGACGAGGCAGGAATCAGCCCCAGCATTTT. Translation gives CASSLGRGRNQPQHF.

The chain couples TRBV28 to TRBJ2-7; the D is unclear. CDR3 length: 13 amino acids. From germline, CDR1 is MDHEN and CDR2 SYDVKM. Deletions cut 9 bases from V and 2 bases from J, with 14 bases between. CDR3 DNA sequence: TGTGCCAGTCTCCTGAGCGCTACCTACGAGCAGTACTTC. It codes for CASLLSATYEQYF.

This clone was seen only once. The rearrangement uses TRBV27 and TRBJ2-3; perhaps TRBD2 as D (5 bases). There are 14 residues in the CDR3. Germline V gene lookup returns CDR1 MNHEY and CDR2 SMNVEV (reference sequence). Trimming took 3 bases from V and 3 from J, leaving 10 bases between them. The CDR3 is CASSLWRVTDTQYF. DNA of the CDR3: TGTGCCAGCAGTTTGTGGCGGGTTACAGATACGCAGTATTTT.

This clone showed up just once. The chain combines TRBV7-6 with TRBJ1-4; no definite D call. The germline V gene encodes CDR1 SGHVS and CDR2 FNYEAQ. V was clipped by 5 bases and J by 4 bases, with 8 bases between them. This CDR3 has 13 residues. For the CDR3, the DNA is TGTGCCAGCAGCCCCCGGTTTAATGAAAAACTGTTTTTT. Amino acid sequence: CASSPRFNEKLFF.